This T cell receptor beta chain was sequenced for a study of T cell repertoires in cytomegalovirus infection. Study at large: CMV infection and matching HLA type were both indicated by public TCR beta signatures.

TCRdb re-analysed the reads in MiXCR, keeping a single row per CDR3 protein. The repertoire consists of hundreds of thousands of distinct CDR3 sequences, with 40% to 50% occurring once and the leading ten covering approximately 40%. Of note for this clonotype: As yet, its antigen is unknown.

Study-level results: CMV-specific TCR beta clonotypes restricted by HLA-C dominated the ex vivo response.

This CDR3 comprises 18 residues. Trimming at V came to 3 bases and at J to 8 bases, leaving 16 bases not matched to a gene. Germline values: CDR1 MNHEY, CDR2 SMNVEV (reference sequence). Sequencing was performed on cultured PBMCs, taken from culture after CMV antigen stimulation. The chain uses TRBV27 and TRBJ2-1; 10 nucleotides agree with TRBD2. The receptor's source is a human donor in good health (CMV status not recorded). Some clones in this sample may be carry-over from other donors' samples. The CDR3 is CASSFGSGGSIRGDEQFF. CDR3 in DNA: TGTGCCAGCAGTTTCGGTAGCGGGGGGTCCATTAGAGGGGATGAGCAGTTCTTC.